This T cell receptor beta chain comes out of a study of T cell responses to AZD1222 COVID-19 vaccine. Overall study: Researchers grouped second doses given at about 4 or about 12 weeks into one pool. Findings of the study overall: With two AZD1222 doses given, Spike-specific TCR breadth and depth both rose. The sample set comprised mostly white British donors with more females, and clonal diversity was possibly underestimated. Repertoire samples came only from after the peak T cell response.

The assay was immunoSEQ multiplex PCR, and TCRdb's table has in-frame clones only and misses some. The sample holds about 120,000 clones, 80% to 85% seen once. This CDR3 contains 13 residues. From germline, CDR1 is MDHEN and CDR2 SYDVKM. With 4 bases clipped from V and 5 bases from J, the junction kept 3 bases outside the gene matches. On this clone itself: Its cognate antigen is unknown.

This sequence originates from an adult in good health. The specimen was peripheral blood, collected on day 0 of AZD1222 vaccination. The V and J genes are TRBV28 and TRBJ2-7; 9 nucleotides agree with TRBD1. In nucleotides, the CDR3 is TGTGCCAGCAGTTCGGGACAGGGAGACGAGCAGTACTTC. Encoded protein: CASSSGQGDEQYF.